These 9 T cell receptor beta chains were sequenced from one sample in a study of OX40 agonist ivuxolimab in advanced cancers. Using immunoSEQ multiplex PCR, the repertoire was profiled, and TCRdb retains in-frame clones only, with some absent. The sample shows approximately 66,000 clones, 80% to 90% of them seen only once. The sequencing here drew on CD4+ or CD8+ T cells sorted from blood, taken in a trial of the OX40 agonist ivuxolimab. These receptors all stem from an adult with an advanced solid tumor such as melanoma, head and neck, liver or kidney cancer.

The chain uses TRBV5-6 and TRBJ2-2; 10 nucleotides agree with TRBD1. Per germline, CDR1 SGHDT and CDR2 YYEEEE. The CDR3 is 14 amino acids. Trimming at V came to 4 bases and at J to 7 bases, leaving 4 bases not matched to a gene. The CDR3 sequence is CASSRQGADGELFF. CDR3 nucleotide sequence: TGTGCCAGCAGCCGACAGGGGGCGGACGGGGAGCTGTTTTTT.

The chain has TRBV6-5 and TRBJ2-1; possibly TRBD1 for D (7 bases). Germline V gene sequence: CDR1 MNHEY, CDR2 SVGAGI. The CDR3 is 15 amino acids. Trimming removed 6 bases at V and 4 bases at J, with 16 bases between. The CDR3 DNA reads TGTGCCAGCAGCCTCGAGGGGGCGGGATACAATGAGCAGTTCTTC. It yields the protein CASSLEGAGYNEQFF.

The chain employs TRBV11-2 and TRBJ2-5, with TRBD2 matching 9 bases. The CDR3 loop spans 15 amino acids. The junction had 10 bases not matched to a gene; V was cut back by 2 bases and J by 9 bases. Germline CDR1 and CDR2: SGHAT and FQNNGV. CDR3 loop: CASSLRSGSGGSQYF. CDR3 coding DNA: TGTGCCAGCAGCTTAAGGTCGGGTAGCGGGGGTTCCCAGTACTTC.

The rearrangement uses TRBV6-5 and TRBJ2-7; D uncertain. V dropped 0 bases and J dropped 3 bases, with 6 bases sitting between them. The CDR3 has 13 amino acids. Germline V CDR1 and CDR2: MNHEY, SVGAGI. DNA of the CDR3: TGTGCCAGCAGTTACTCGGGCTGCTACGAGCAGTACTTC. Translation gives CASSYSGCYEQYF.

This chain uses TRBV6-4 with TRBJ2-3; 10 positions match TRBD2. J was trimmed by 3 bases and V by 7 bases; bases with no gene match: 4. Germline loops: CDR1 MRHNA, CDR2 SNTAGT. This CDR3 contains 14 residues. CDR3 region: CASKGGLATDTQYF. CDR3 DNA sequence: TGTGCCAGCAAGGGGGGACTAGCGACAGATACGCAGTATTTT.

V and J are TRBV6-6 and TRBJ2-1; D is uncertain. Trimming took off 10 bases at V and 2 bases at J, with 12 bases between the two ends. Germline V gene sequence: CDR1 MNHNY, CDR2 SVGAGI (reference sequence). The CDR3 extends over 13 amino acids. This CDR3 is CATLRVAYNEQFF. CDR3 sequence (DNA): TGTGCCACGCTTCGGGTAGCCTACAATGAGCAGTTCTTC.

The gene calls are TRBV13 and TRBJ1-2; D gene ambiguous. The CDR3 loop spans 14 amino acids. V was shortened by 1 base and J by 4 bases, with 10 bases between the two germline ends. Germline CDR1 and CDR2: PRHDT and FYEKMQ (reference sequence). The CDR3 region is CASSLAAGTYGYTF. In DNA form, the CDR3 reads TGTGCCAGCAGCTTAGCAGCGGGCACCTATGGCTACACCTTC.

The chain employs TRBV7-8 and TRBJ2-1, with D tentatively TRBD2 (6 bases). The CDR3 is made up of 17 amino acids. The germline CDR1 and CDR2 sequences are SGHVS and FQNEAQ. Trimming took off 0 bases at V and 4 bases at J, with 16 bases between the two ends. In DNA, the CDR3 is TGTGCCAGCAGCTTAGCGATCGCGACTAGGCTGTACAATGAGCAGTTCTTC. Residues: CASSLAIATRLYNEQFF.

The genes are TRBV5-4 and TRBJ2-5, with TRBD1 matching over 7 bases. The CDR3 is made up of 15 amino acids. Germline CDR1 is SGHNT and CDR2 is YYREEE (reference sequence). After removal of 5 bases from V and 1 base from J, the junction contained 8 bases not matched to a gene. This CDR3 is CASSTNRGRQETQYF. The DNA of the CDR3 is TGTGCCAGCAGTACGAACAGGGGACGCCAAGAGACCCAGTACTTC.